The present entry profiles one T cell receptor beta chain with its context. Its cognate antigen is unknown. This entry belongs to a study of shared clonotypes between healthy human individuals. CD45RO-negative cells were positively selected for CCR7, leaving out terminally differentiated effector memory CD45RA+ cells. Deep-level settings were used for running the assay. Assay: immunoSEQ multiplex PCR; the TCRdb copy retains only in-frame clones and omits some. The sample contains about 2 million clones, roughly 94% of which appear only once. The CDR3 consists of 15 residues. Germline V gene lookup returns CDR1 MGHRA and CDR2 YSYEKL. V was trimmed by 0 bases and J by 2 bases, leaving 10 bases between them. Overall study findings and caveats: Sharing across several donors was seen in roughly 5% of naive CD4 clonotypes. Memory subsets generally showed lower estimated richness than naive subsets.

V usage is TRBV4-1 and J usage is TRBJ1-2; D might be TRBD1 (5 bases). The sequence derives from a man aged 18 to 30 in good health. The material sequenced was naive CD8+ T cells sorted from blood. For the CDR3, the DNA is TGCGCCAGCAGCCAAGAGACAGTTTCCAACTATGGCTACACCTTC. It is translated as CASSQETVSNYGYTF.